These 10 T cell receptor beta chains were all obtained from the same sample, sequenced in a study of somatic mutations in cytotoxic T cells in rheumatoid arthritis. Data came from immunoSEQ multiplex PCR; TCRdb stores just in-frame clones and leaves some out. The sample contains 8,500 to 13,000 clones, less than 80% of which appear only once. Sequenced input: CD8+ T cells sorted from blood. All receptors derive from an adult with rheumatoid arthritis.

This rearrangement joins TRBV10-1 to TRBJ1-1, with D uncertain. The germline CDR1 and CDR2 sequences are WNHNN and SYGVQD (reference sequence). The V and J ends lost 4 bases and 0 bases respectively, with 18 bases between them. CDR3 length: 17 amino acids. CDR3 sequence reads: CASSGVNDGGMNTEAFF. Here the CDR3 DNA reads TGCGCCAGCAGTGGTGTCAACGACGGAGGTATGAACACTGAAGCTTTCTTT.

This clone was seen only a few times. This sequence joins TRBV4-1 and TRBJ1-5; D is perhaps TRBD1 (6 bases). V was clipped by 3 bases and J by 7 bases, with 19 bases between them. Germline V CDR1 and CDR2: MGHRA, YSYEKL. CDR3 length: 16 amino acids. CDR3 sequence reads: CASSQGGRDTGQPQHF. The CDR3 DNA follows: TGCGCCAGCAGCCAGGGCGGACGGGACACAGGGCAGCCCCAGCATTTT.

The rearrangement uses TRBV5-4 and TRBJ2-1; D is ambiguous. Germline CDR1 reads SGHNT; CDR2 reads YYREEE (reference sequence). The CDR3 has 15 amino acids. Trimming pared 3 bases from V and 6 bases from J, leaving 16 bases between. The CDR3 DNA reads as TGTGCCAGCAGCTCGGAGACCAATCTAGTCAATGAGCAGTTCTTC. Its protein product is CASSSETNLVNEQFF.

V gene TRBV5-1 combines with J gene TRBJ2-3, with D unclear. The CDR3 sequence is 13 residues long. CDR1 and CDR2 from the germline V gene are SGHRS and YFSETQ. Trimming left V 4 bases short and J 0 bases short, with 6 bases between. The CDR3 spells CASSHRSTDTQYF. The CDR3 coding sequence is TGCGCCAGCAGCCACAGAAGCACAGATACGCAGTATTTT.

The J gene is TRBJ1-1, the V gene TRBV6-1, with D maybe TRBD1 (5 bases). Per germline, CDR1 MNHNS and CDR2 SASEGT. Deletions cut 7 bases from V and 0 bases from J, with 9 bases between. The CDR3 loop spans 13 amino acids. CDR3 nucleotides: TGTGCCAGCACAAGGGGCGTGAACACTGAAGCTTTCTTT. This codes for CASTRGVNTEAFF.

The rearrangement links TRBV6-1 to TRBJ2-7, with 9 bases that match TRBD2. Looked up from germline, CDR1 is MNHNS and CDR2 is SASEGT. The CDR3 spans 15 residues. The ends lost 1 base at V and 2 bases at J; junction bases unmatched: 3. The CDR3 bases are TGTGCCAGCAGTGAAGAGGTAGCGGGGGCCTACGAGCAGTACTTC. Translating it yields CASSEEVAGAYEQYF.

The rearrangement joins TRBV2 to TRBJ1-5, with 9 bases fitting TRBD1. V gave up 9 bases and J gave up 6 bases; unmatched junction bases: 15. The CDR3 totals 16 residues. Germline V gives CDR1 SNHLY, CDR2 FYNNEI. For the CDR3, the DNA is TGTGCCAGTCTCCGGGACAGGGAGAGTGGAAGTCAGCCCCAGCATTTT. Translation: CASLRDRESGSQPQHF.

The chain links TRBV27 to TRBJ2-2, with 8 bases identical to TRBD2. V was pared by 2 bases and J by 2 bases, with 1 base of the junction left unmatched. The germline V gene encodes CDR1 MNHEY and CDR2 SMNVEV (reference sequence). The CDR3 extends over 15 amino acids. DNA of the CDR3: TGTGCCAGCAGTTTAAGCGGGGGTAACACCGGGGAGCTGTTTTTT. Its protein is CASSLSGGNTGELFF.

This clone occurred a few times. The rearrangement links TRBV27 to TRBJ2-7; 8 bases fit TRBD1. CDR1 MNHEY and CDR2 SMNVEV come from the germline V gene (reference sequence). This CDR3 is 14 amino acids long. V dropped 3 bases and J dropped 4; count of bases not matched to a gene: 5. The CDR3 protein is CASSFGQGGYEQYF. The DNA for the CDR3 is TGTGCCAGCAGTTTCGGACAGGGAGGATACGAGCAGTACTTC.

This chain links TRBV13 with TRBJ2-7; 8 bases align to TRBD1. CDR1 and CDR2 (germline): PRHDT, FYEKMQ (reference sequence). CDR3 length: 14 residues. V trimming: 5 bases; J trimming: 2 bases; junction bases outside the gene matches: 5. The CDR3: CASSPGTGAYEQYF. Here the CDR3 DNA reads TGTGCCAGCAGCCCCGGGACAGGAGCCTACGAGCAGTACTTC.